This T cell receptor beta chain was sequenced for a study of blood T cell repertoires in COVID-19. Deletions cut 1 base from V and 0 bases from J, with 13 bases between. The CDR3 totals 17 residues. Germline CDR1 reads SGHDT; CDR2 reads YYEEEE. TCRdb keeps only in-frame clones here, not all; method: immunoSEQ multiplex PCR. Of some 150,000 clones in the sample, approximately 83% are singletons; the top ten hold 8%. The genes are TRBV5-6 and TRBJ1-4, with D possibly being TRBD1 (5 bases). This TCR came from a woman aged 60 to 75 with COVID-19, enrolled during active disease. Sequenced sample: peripheral blood. This chain's CDR3 is CASSLFPDRATNEKLFF. The CDR3 bases are TGTGCCAGCAGCTTGTTCCCCGACAGAGCAACTAATGAAAAACTGTTTTTT.